A selection of T cell receptor beta chains follows, all from one sample in a study of T cells in Graves' hyperthyroidism and ophthalmopathy. TCRdb re-analysed the multiplex PCR reads in MiXCR, keeping a single row per CDR3 protein. The table lists roughly 710,000 distinct CDR3 sequences, approximately 36% of them singletons. Specimen: blood. These receptor sequences come from a woman aged 40 to 49 with Graves' hyperthyroidism. CDR3s include the opening cysteine and the closing phenylalanine or tryptophan. D genes are given only for firm matches. The size of a clone is reported for some rows only, either as once, few or many, or as a class for expanded clones.

clone_size: NA
v_call: TRBV12-3/TRBV12-4
d_call: TRBD1
j_call: TRBJ1-5
cdr3_nt: TGTGCCAGCAGTGGGCTTGACAGGGGAGGTCAGCCCCAGCATTTT
cdr3_aa: CASSGLDRGGQPQHF

clone_size: NA
v_call: TRBV6-2/TRBV6-3
d_call: NA
j_call: TRBJ1-5
cdr3_nt: TGTGTCAGCAGTTACGCGGGGTTGAGTCAGCCCCAGCATTTT
cdr3_aa: CVSSYAGLSQPQHF

clone_size: few
v_call: TRBV7-8
d_call: NA
j_call: TRBJ1-2
cdr3_nt: TGTGCCAGCAGCCAGGACAGTCCGGGTGGGGTCTATGGCTACACCTTC
cdr3_aa: CASSQDSPGGVYGYTF

clone_size: many
v_call: TRBV7-6
d_call: TRBD1
j_call: TRBJ1-6
cdr3_nt: TGTGCCAGCAGCCATACAGGGGCTCTTTCACCCCTCCACTTT
cdr3_aa: CASSHTGALSPLHF

clone_size: many
v_call: TRBV20-1
d_call: NA
j_call: TRBJ1-2
cdr3_nt: TGCAGTGCTAGTCAAGGGGATGGCTACACCTTC
cdr3_aa: CSASQGDGYTF

clone_size: few
v_call: TRBV11-2
d_call: NA
j_call: TRBJ2-2
cdr3_nt: TGTGCCAGCAACCCGATCGGGCCCGGGGAGCTGTTTTTT
cdr3_aa: CASNPIGPGELFF

clone_size: few
v_call: TRBV12-5
d_call: NA
j_call: TRBJ1-1
cdr3_nt: TGTGCTAGTGGTCAGGACAGCGACGCTGAAGCTTTCTTT
cdr3_aa: CASGQDSDAEAFF

clone_size: many
v_call: TRBV10-2
d_call: TRBD2
j_call: TRBJ2-2
cdr3_nt: TGCGCCAGCAGGGGGACTACAACCGGGGAGCTGTTTTTT
cdr3_aa: CASRGTTTGELFF

clone_size: NA
v_call: TRBV29-1
d_call: TRBD2
j_call: TRBJ2-5
cdr3_nt: TGCAGCATTTCGACTAGCGCGGGGGCCGCAGAGACCCAGTACTTC
cdr3_aa: CSISTSAGAAETQYF

clone_size: NA
v_call: TRBV7-2
d_call: TRBD2
j_call: TRBJ2-5
cdr3_nt: TGTGCCAGCAGCTCCTGGACGGGAGGGCGAGGAGAGACCCAGTACTTC
cdr3_aa: CASSSWTGGRGETQYF

clone_size: many
v_call: TRBV7-2
d_call: TRBD1
j_call: TRBJ1-6
cdr3_nt: TGTGCCAGCAGCTTGGTTGGACAGGGCAGCTCACCCCTCCACTTT
cdr3_aa: CASSLVGQGSSPLHF

clone_size: many
v_call: TRBV20-1
d_call: TRBD1
j_call: TRBJ1-5
cdr3_nt: TGCAGTGCTGTCCGGGACAGGGGGGTTGAGGGCAATCAGCCCCAGCATTTT
cdr3_aa: CSAVRDRGVEGNQPQHF

clone_size: many
v_call: TRBV7-3
d_call: NA
j_call: TRBJ1-2
cdr3_nt: TGTGCCAGCAGCTTAACGAGGGGCCAGGGGTTTGGCTATGGCTACACCTTC
cdr3_aa: CASSLTRGQGFGYGYTF

clone_size: many
v_call: TRBV15
d_call: NA
j_call: TRBJ2-5
cdr3_nt: TGTGCCACCAGCATGGGCCAGATCCAAGAGACCCAGTACTTC
cdr3_aa: CATSMGQIQETQYF

clone_size: NA
v_call: TRBV12-3/TRBV12-4
d_call: TRBD1
j_call: TRBJ1-1
cdr3_nt: TGTGCCAGCAGTTTGGGGGACAGAAAATTCACTGAAGCTTTCTTT
cdr3_aa: CASSLGDRKFTEAFF

clone_size: many
v_call: TRBV7-2
d_call: NA
j_call: TRBJ1-2
cdr3_nt: TGTGCCAGCAGCTTGGAGAGGGTAGACTATGGCTACACCTTC
cdr3_aa: CASSLERVDYGYTF

clone_size: few
v_call: TRBV5-6
d_call: NA
j_call: TRBJ1-5
cdr3_nt: TGTGCCAGCAGCTCTATGTACAGGACTCTCATCGATCAGCCCCAGCATTTT
cdr3_aa: CASSSMYRTLIDQPQHF

clone_size: many
v_call: TRBV10-2
d_call: NA
j_call: TRBJ2-7
cdr3_nt: TGCGCCAGCAGTGAAGGCAGGAACTACGAGCAGTACTTC
cdr3_aa: CASSEGRNYEQYF

clone_size: NA
v_call: TRBV6-5
d_call: NA
j_call: TRBJ2-7
cdr3_nt: TGTGCCAGCAGTTACTCGAGAGGGTTAAGGGCCGAGCAGTACTTC
cdr3_aa: CASSYSRGLRAEQYF

clone_size: many
v_call: TRBV20-1
d_call: TRBD1
j_call: TRBJ1-5
cdr3_nt: TGCAGTGCTAGTCTCCCGGGACAGCGCCTTGATCAGCCCCAGCATTTT
cdr3_aa: CSASLPGQRLDQPQHF

clone_size: NA
v_call: TRBV20-1
d_call: NA
j_call: TRBJ2-2
cdr3_nt: TGCAGTGCTAGACCTGGGACGGCGAACACCGGGGAGCTGTTTTTT
cdr3_aa: CSARPGTANTGELFF

clone_size: NA
v_call: TRBV20-1
d_call: TRBD2
j_call: TRBJ2-3
cdr3_nt: TGCAGTGCGAGTGGACTAGCGGGGCATGATACGCAGTATTTT
cdr3_aa: CSASGLAGHDTQYF

clone_size: NA
v_call: TRBV20-1
d_call: NA
j_call: TRBJ2-7
cdr3_nt: TGCAGTGCCCCAGAGGGGGGTGATGGCTACGAGCAGTACTTC
cdr3_aa: CSAPEGGDGYEQYF

clone_size: many
v_call: TRBV5-8
d_call: NA
j_call: TRBJ1-2
cdr3_nt: TGTGCCAGCAGCCGTCGATCCGGGGACAACTATGGCTACACCTTC
cdr3_aa: CASSRRSGDNYGYTF

clone_size: few
v_call: TRBV7-3
d_call: TRBD1
j_call: TRBJ1-5
cdr3_nt: TGTGCCAGCAGCGCTAGGGACAGGCCCCGGGGCAATCAGCCCCAGCATTTT
cdr3_aa: CASSARDRPRGNQPQHF

clone_size: few
v_call: TRBV7-9
d_call: TRBD1
j_call: TRBJ1-5
cdr3_nt: TGCGCCAGCAGTCCGGGACAGGGTCCAAATCAGCCCCAGCATTTT
cdr3_aa: CASSPGQGPNQPQHF

clone_size: many
v_call: TRBV25-1
d_call: NA
j_call: TRBJ1-1
cdr3_nt: TGTGCCAGCAGTGCGGGACTGGGATTGACTGAAGCTTTCTTT
cdr3_aa: CASSAGLGLTEAFF

clone_size: NA
v_call: TRBV7-7
d_call: TRBD2
j_call: TRBJ2-3
cdr3_nt: TGTGCCAGCAGCATCCCGGGACTAGCGGGAGCTAAAGATACGCAGTATTTT
cdr3_aa: CASSIPGLAGAKDTQYF